The rows below give T cell receptor beta chains drawn from one sample of a study of tumor and adjacent non-tumor tissue in lung cancer. TCRdb independently ran MiXCR on the multiplex PCR reads; one entry per CDR3 protein. The profile shows 200,000 to 250,000 distinct CDR3 sequences, around 71% of them singletons. The sequenced sample was lung tumor tissue. Receptor source: a man in his sixties with non-small cell lung cancer. The CDR3 runs from the conserved cysteine through the conserved F or W. A D gene is named only where the DNA matches it firmly. Some rows have no size entry. The others give once, few or many, or a class for an expanded clone.

cdr3_length: 16; clone_size: -; v_call: TRBV11-3; j_call: TRBJ2-5; d_call: TRBD1; cdr3_nt: TGTACCAGCAACAAAGGGACAGTTCTCCTTCAAGAGACCCAGTACTTC; cdr3_aa: CTSNKGTVLLQETQYF
cdr3_length: 15; clone_size: -; v_call: TRBV7-9; j_call: TRBJ1-3; d_call: -; cdr3_nt: TGTATCAGCAGCTCCAAGGGGGGAGCTGGAAACACCATATATTTT; cdr3_aa: CISSSKGGAGNTIYF
cdr3_length: 11; clone_size: -; v_call: TRBV12-3/TRBV12-4; j_call: TRBJ1-5; d_call: -; cdr3_nt: TGTGCCAGCAGTAACGGGGTAGCCGAGCATTTT; cdr3_aa: CASSNGVAEHF
cdr3_length: 14; clone_size: -; v_call: TRBV6-1; j_call: TRBJ1-2; d_call: TRBD1; cdr3_nt: TGTGCCAGCAATGAGGGACAGGCTGGCTATGGCTACAACTTC; cdr3_aa: CASNEGQAGYGYNF
cdr3_length: 13; clone_size: few; v_call: TRBV28; j_call: TRBJ1-2; d_call: TRBD1; cdr3_nt: TGTGCCAGCAGTTTAACGACAGGGACTGGCTACACCTTC; cdr3_aa: CASSLTTGTGYTF
cdr3_length: 14; clone_size: -; v_call: TRBV20-1; j_call: TRBJ2-7; d_call: -; cdr3_nt: TGCAGTGCCCGGACTGGCGGCAGCACCTACGAGCAGTACTTC; cdr3_aa: CSARTGGSTYEQYF
cdr3_length: 14; clone_size: many; v_call: TRBV29-1; j_call: TRBJ2-1; d_call: TRBD2; cdr3_nt: TGCAGCGTCTGCCGGGAGGGCAGGGGTTGGGAGCAGTTCTTC; cdr3_aa: CSVCREGRGWEQFF
cdr3_length: 13; clone_size: -; v_call: TRBV20-1; j_call: TRBJ1-3; d_call: -; cdr3_nt: TGCGGTGCCCCGACTATCTCAGGAAACACCATATACTTT; cdr3_aa: CGAPTISGNTIYF
cdr3_length: 18; clone_size: -; v_call: TRBV11-2; j_call: TRBJ2-1; d_call: TRBD2; cdr3_nt: TGTGCCAGCAACTTCAGGACTAGCGGGGGGACTGGGTCGGATGAGCAGTTCTTC; cdr3_aa: CASNFRTSGGTGSDEQFF
cdr3_length: 17; clone_size: -; v_call: TRBV13; j_call: TRBJ2-7; d_call: TRBD1; cdr3_nt: TGTGCCAGCAGCCCCACTTCGACAGGGATCGGGGAAGACGAGCAGTACTTC; cdr3_aa: CASSPTSTGIGEDEQYF
cdr3_length: 12; clone_size: -; v_call: TRBV28; j_call: TRBJ2-7; d_call: -; cdr3_nt: TGTGCCAGCATTTTACCGGAAGACGAGCAGTACTTC; cdr3_aa: CASILPEDEQYF
cdr3_length: 13; clone_size: once; v_call: TRBV10-1; j_call: TRBJ2-3; d_call: TRBD1; cdr3_nt: TGCGTCAGCGGGGACAGGGTCACAGATACGCAGTATTTT; cdr3_aa: CVSGDRVTDTQYF
cdr3_length: 14; clone_size: -; v_call: TRBV5-6; j_call: TRBJ2-1; d_call: -; cdr3_nt: TGTGCCAGCAGCGAAGACGGCCGCTACAATGAGCAGTTCTTC; cdr3_aa: CASSEDGRYNEQFF
cdr3_length: 14; clone_size: -; v_call: TRBV11-3; j_call: TRBJ2-1; d_call: -; cdr3_nt: TGTGCCAGCAGATTAGACCTAACTAGTGGAGAGCAGTTCTTC; cdr3_aa: CASRLDLTSGEQFF
cdr3_length: 14; clone_size: -; v_call: TRBV11-2; j_call: TRBJ1-2; d_call: TRBD1; cdr3_nt: TGTGCCAGCAGCCAGGCGGACAGGGGAAGAGACTACACCTTC; cdr3_aa: CASSQADRGRDYTF
cdr3_length: 11; clone_size: many; v_call: TRBV12-3/TRBV12-4; j_call: TRBJ2-5; d_call: -; cdr3_nt: TGTGCCAGCAGTTTAGATGAGACCCAGTACTTC; cdr3_aa: CASSLDETQYF
cdr3_length: 12; clone_size: many; v_call: TRBV20-1; j_call: TRBJ1-1; d_call: -; cdr3_nt: TGCAGTGCTGATCAGGGGAACACTGAAGCTTTCTTT; cdr3_aa: CSADQGNTEAFF
cdr3_length: 13; clone_size: many; v_call: TRBV6-5; j_call: TRBJ1-1; d_call: -; cdr3_nt: TGTGCCAGCAGCCCGGAAAGGAACACTGAAGCTTTCTTT; cdr3_aa: CASSPERNTEAFF
cdr3_length: 14; clone_size: -; v_call: TRBV5-4; j_call: TRBJ1-2; d_call: -; cdr3_nt: TGTGCCAGCAGCCAATATCAGGGGTTAGCTGACTACACCTTC; cdr3_aa: CASSQYQGLADYTF
cdr3_length: 15; clone_size: -; v_call: TRBV5-4; j_call: TRBJ2-3; d_call: TRBD2; cdr3_nt: TGTGCCAGCAGCCCTGGGGGAGGGCACGCAGATACGCAGTATTTT; cdr3_aa: CASSPGGGHADTQYF
cdr3_length: 16; clone_size: -; v_call: TRBV11-2; j_call: TRBJ2-4; d_call: TRBD2; cdr3_nt: TGTACCAGCAGCTTAGCGGGCGGCGTCTTCCTAAGCATTCAGTACTTC; cdr3_aa: CTSSLAGGVFLSIQYF
cdr3_length: 13; clone_size: many; v_call: TRBV11-2; j_call: TRBJ2-5; d_call: -; cdr3_nt: TGTGCCAGCAGCTTTTTCGCGGAAGAGACCCAGTACTTC; cdr3_aa: CASSFFAEETQYF
cdr3_length: 13; clone_size: -; v_call: TRBV11-3; j_call: TRBJ2-5; d_call: TRBD1; cdr3_nt: TGTGCCAGCGGCCTGACAGGGAAAGAGACTCAGTACTTC; cdr3_aa: CASGLTGKETQYF
cdr3_length: 13; clone_size: few; v_call: TRBV20-1; j_call: TRBJ2-7; d_call: -; cdr3_nt: TGCAGTGCTAGACGGACAGCCGATTACGAGCAGTACTTC; cdr3_aa: CSARRTADYEQYF
cdr3_length: 15; clone_size: -; v_call: TRBV6-5; j_call: TRBJ1-2; d_call: TRBD1; cdr3_nt: TGTGCCAGCTGTTTATCAGGGGGACCGCTCTATGGCTACACCTTC; cdr3_aa: CASCLSGGPLYGYTF
cdr3_length: 14; clone_size: -; v_call: TRBV18; j_call: TRBJ2-3; d_call: -; cdr3_nt: TGTGCCAGTTCACCACTTGACCTCAAAGATACGCAGTATTTT; cdr3_aa: CASSPLDLKDTQYF
cdr3_length: 11; clone_size: -; v_call: TRBV11-2; j_call: TRBJ2-1; d_call: -; cdr3_nt: TGTGCCTGCAGTGCTACTCACGAGCAGTTCTTC; cdr3_aa: CACSATHEQFF
cdr3_length: 13; clone_size: many; v_call: TRBV20-1; j_call: TRBJ2-5; d_call: -; cdr3_nt: TGCAGTGCTCTCGGACGGAACCAAGAGACCCAGTACTTC; cdr3_aa: CSALGRNQETQYF
cdr3_length: 12; clone_size: once; v_call: TRBV20-1; j_call: TRBJ1-1; d_call: -; cdr3_nt: TGCAGTGCTGGTGCCGGGGAGACTGAAGCTTTCTTT; cdr3_aa: CSAGAGETEAFF
cdr3_length: 13; clone_size: -; v_call: TRBV20-1; j_call: TRBJ2-7; d_call: TRBD1; cdr3_nt: TGCAGTGCTAGAGATCCGCGGACAGGCGAGCAGTACTTC; cdr3_aa: CSARDPRTGEQYF
cdr3_length: 19; clone_size: -; v_call: TRBV7-9; j_call: TRBJ1-6; d_call: -; cdr3_nt: TGTGCCAGCAGCTCAGCCCTTCGCCATGGACTGGGGGCGTATTCACCCCTCCACTTT; cdr3_aa: CASSSALRHGLGAYSPLHF
cdr3_length: 14; clone_size: -; v_call: TRBV11-2; j_call: TRBJ2-1; d_call: TRBD2; cdr3_nt: TGTGCCAACAGCTCTAGCGGGAGATACAATGAGCAGTTCTTC; cdr3_aa: CANSSSGRYNEQFF
cdr3_length: 14; clone_size: few; v_call: TRBV7-3; j_call: TRBJ2-7; d_call: TRBD2; cdr3_nt: TGTGCCAGCAGGCAAGGACTAGCGTCCTCCGAGCAGTACTTC; cdr3_aa: CASRQGLASSEQYF
cdr3_length: 12; clone_size: -; v_call: TRBV20-1; j_call: TRBJ2-5; d_call: -; cdr3_nt: TGCAGTGTAAGCAGGCTGGAAGAGACCCAATACTTC; cdr3_aa: CSVSRLEETQYF
cdr3_length: 17; clone_size: -; v_call: TRBV11-1; j_call: TRBJ2-1; d_call: TRBD2; cdr3_nt: TGTGCCAGCAGAGGATCTTATAGCGGGGGGGGCTACAATGAGCGGTTCTTC; cdr3_aa: CASRGSYSGGGYNERFF
cdr3_length: 13; clone_size: -; v_call: TRBV20-1; j_call: TRBJ1-2; d_call: -; cdr3_nt: TGCAGTGCACGGTACTATAGTAACTATGGCTACACCTTC; cdr3_aa: CSARYYSNYGYTF
cdr3_length: 15; clone_size: -; v_call: TRBV20-1; j_call: TRBJ2-7; d_call: TRBD2; cdr3_nt: TGCAGTGCTAGAGCAACTAGCGAGAGAACCCACGAGCAATACTTC; cdr3_aa: CSARATSERTHEQYF
cdr3_length: 15; clone_size: -; v_call: TRBV12-3/TRBV12-4; j_call: TRBJ1-1; d_call: -; cdr3_nt: TGTGCCAGCAGCGACGGGCCCAGGAGGAACACTGAAGTTTTCTTT; cdr3_aa: CASSDGPRRNTEVFF
cdr3_length: 18; clone_size: -; v_call: TRBV6-6; j_call: TRBJ2-7; d_call: TRBD2; cdr3_nt: TGTGCCAGCAGTTACCTCGGACTAGCGGGAGGTCGTAGCAACGAGCAGTGCTTC; cdr3_aa: CASSYLGLAGGRSNEQCF
cdr3_length: 15; clone_size: -; v_call: TRBV7-9; j_call: TRBJ2-7; d_call: TRBD1; cdr3_nt: TGTGGCAGCAGCCGGACAGGGTCCAGCTCCTACGAGCAATACTTC; cdr3_aa: CGSSRTGSSSYEQYF
cdr3_length: 14; clone_size: -; v_call: TRBV7-9; j_call: TRBJ2-5; d_call: -; cdr3_nt: TGTGCCAGCAGCCCTCCCGGACCCGGGGAGACCCAGTACTTC; cdr3_aa: CASSPPGPGETQYF
cdr3_length: 17; clone_size: -; v_call: TRBV5-1; j_call: TRBJ2-3; d_call: -; cdr3_nt: TGCGCCAGCAGCTTGGAGGGGACTTCTCTTCGCACAGATACGCAGTATTTT; cdr3_aa: CASSLEGTSLRTDTQYF
cdr3_length: 14; clone_size: many; v_call: TRBV20-1; j_call: TRBJ1-4; d_call: -; cdr3_nt: TGCAGTGCTAACCCCCGCGGACTAAATGAAAAACTGTTTTTT; cdr3_aa: CSANPRGLNEKLFF
cdr3_length: 13; clone_size: -; v_call: TRBV5-1; j_call: TRBJ1-1; d_call: -; cdr3_nt: TGCGCCAGCAGCTCCCTGTTGAACACTGAAGCTTTCTTT; cdr3_aa: CASSSLLNTEAFF
cdr3_length: 12; clone_size: -; v_call: TRBV5-1; j_call: TRBJ1-1; d_call: -; cdr3_nt: TGCGCCAGCAGGGAGGCGAGCACTGAAGCTTTCTTT; cdr3_aa: CASREASTEAFF
cdr3_length: 15; clone_size: -; v_call: TRBV4-2; j_call: TRBJ1-4; d_call: -; cdr3_nt: TGTGCCAGCAGCTCCGGTCTGTCAACTAATGAAAAACTGTTTTTT; cdr3_aa: CASSSGLSTNEKLFF
cdr3_length: 14; clone_size: -; v_call: TRBV6-5; j_call: TRBJ2-7; d_call: -; cdr3_nt: TGTGCCAGCAGTTATAGCGGACGGAGTTACGAGCAATACTTC; cdr3_aa: CASSYSGRSYEQYF
cdr3_length: 14; clone_size: -; v_call: TRBV11-2; j_call: TRBJ1-1; d_call: -; cdr3_nt: TGTGCCAGTAGCTTAGGCGGAGTAAACACTGAAGCTTTCTTT; cdr3_aa: CASSLGGVNTEAFF
cdr3_length: 13; clone_size: -; v_call: TRBV20-1; j_call: TRBJ2-7; d_call: -; cdr3_nt: TGCAGTGCCGAGACGTCAGGGGACTGCGAGCAGAACTTC; cdr3_aa: CSAETSGDCEQNF
cdr3_length: 13; clone_size: -; v_call: TRBV11-2; j_call: TRBJ1-1; d_call: -; cdr3_nt: TGTGCCAGCAGCCTCGACCGACAGGCTCAAGCTTCCTTT; cdr3_aa: CASSLDRQAQASF
cdr3_length: 14; clone_size: many; v_call: TRBV20-1; j_call: TRBJ1-2; d_call: -; cdr3_nt: TGCAGTGCTAGAGACCAGCGGAGCTTGGGAGGCTACACCTTC; cdr3_aa: CSARDQRSLGGYTF
cdr3_length: 15; clone_size: -; v_call: TRBV7-9; j_call: TRBJ1-5; d_call: -; cdr3_nt: TGTGCCAGCAGCCCGTCGGGACATAGCAATCAGCCCCGGCATTTT; cdr3_aa: CASSPSGHSNQPRHF